This is a list of T cell receptor beta chains from one sample in a study of CD8+ T cells in alopecia areata. The protocol was immunoSEQ multiplex PCR, while the TCRdb copy is restricted to in-frame clones and leaves out a portion. The data contain some 130,000 clones, around 49% of them singletons. The sample in question was CD8+ T cells sorted from blood, obtained at week 0. The receptor set was obtained from a human donor with alopecia areata. CDR3s include the opening cysteine and the closing phenylalanine or tryptophan. A D gene is named only where the DNA matches it firmly.

v_gene: TRBV27
j_gene: TRBJ1-5
d_gene: TRBD1
CDR3aa: CASSFTGGNQPQHF

v_gene: TRBV4-1
j_gene: TRBJ1-4
d_gene: TRBD1
CDR3aa: CASSHTGEAEKLFF

v_gene: TRBV9
j_gene: TRBJ2-5
d_gene: .
CDR3aa: CASSVVGRGQETQYF

v_gene: TRBV7-9
j_gene: TRBJ1-1
d_gene: TRBD1
CDR3aa: CASSLKGYRDRLNTEAFF

v_gene: TRBV30
j_gene: TRBJ1-2
d_gene: .
CDR3aa: CAWGWDHYGYTF

v_gene: TRBV2
j_gene: TRBJ2-7
d_gene: .
CDR3aa: CASSEGPGMSYEQYF

v_gene: TRBV4-2
j_gene: TRBJ1-6
d_gene: TRBD1
CDR3aa: CASSQQGVSPLHF

v_gene: TRBV5-6
j_gene: TRBJ2-7
d_gene: .
CDR3aa: CASSLVGDYEQYF

v_gene: TRBV6-5
j_gene: TRBJ2-2
d_gene: TRBD2
CDR3aa: CASSEGLSGELFF

v_gene: TRBV15
j_gene: TRBJ1-5
d_gene: .
CDR3aa: CATSRAGANQPQHF

v_gene: TRBV6-1
j_gene: TRBJ1-2
d_gene: TRBD1
CDR3aa: CASSAPGQANYGYTF

v_gene: TRBV6-5
j_gene: TRBJ2-7
d_gene: TRBD2
CDR3aa: CASSYSAGVSYEQYF

v_gene: TRBV9
j_gene: TRBJ1-5
d_gene: .
CDR3aa: CASSGTAGQPQHF

v_gene: TRBV5-1
j_gene: TRBJ1-5
d_gene: .
CDR3aa: CASSIRPNQPQHF

v_gene: TRBV4-3
j_gene: TRBJ2-3
d_gene: TRBD2
CDR3aa: CASSQETSGGAGTQYF

v_gene: TRBV13
j_gene: TRBJ2-7
d_gene: TRBD1
CDR3aa: CASSTWDSSYEQYF

v_gene: TRBV7-8
j_gene: TRBJ2-5
d_gene: TRBD2
CDR3aa: CASSSVLAEETQYF

v_gene: TRBV5-6
j_gene: TRBJ1-5
d_gene: TRBD1
CDR3aa: CASSFWGTGGAWQPQHF

v_gene: TRBV11-2
j_gene: TRBJ2-7
d_gene: .
CDR3aa: CASSLGFTGMPSYEQYF

v_gene: TRBV5-6
j_gene: TRBJ2-7
d_gene: TRBD1
CDR3aa: CASSLVQGAIYEQYF

v_gene: TRBV7-8
j_gene: TRBJ2-1
d_gene: .
CDR3aa: CASSLGQASYNEQFF

v_gene: TRBV27
j_gene: TRBJ1-5
d_gene: .
CDR3aa: CASSSQSHQPQHF

v_gene: TRBV27
j_gene: .
d_gene: .
CDR3aa: CASSLALKSYEQYF

v_gene: TRBV7-9
j_gene: TRBJ2-7
d_gene: .
CDR3aa: CASSPSGPEQYF

v_gene: TRBV29-1
j_gene: TRBJ2-3
d_gene: TRBD1
CDR3aa: CSVLGTGADTQYF

v_gene: TRBV6-5
j_gene: TRBJ1-1
d_gene: .
CDR3aa: CATGKLEAFF

v_gene: TRBV7-2
j_gene: TRBJ1-1
d_gene: .
CDR3aa: CASSYKNRNTEAFF

v_gene: TRBV7-9
j_gene: TRBJ2-1
d_gene: .
CDR3aa: CASSFPAQGTYNEQFF

v_gene: TRBV27
j_gene: TRBJ2-7
d_gene: .
CDR3aa: CASSFSGSEQYF

v_gene: TRBV29-1
j_gene: TRBJ2-1
d_gene: .
CDR3aa: CSVEGDVGSYNEQFF

v_gene: TRBV4-1
j_gene: TRBJ1-1
d_gene: .
CDR3aa: CASSLVQLSAQRNTEAFF

v_gene: TRBV4-3
j_gene: TRBJ2-5
d_gene: .
CDR3aa: CASSPLTGDQETQYF

v_gene: TRBV13
j_gene: TRBJ2-3
d_gene: .
CDR3aa: CASSFTSSAVHYTQYF

v_gene: TRBV7-4
j_gene: TRBJ2-7
d_gene: .
CDR3aa: CASRREGYEQYF

v_gene: TRBV7-9
j_gene: TRBJ2-1
d_gene: TRBD2
CDR3aa: CASSLGGGDNNEQFF

v_gene: TRBV29-1
j_gene: TRBJ1-2
d_gene: .
CDR3aa: CSVIPGLTF

v_gene: TRBV29-1
j_gene: TRBJ1-1
d_gene: TRBD1
CDR3aa: CSVRLRDRVNTEAFF

v_gene: TRBV9
j_gene: TRBJ2-1
d_gene: .
CDR3aa: CASSVAYNEQFF

v_gene: TRBV7-9
j_gene: TRBJ2-1
d_gene: .
CDR3aa: CASSFDDFPNEQFF

v_gene: TRBV11-2
j_gene: TRBJ2-7
d_gene: TRBD1
CDR3aa: CASSLGTGSYEQYF

v_gene: TRBV25-1
j_gene: TRBJ1-1
d_gene: .
CDR3aa: CASSVGETEAFF

v_gene: TRBV6-5
j_gene: TRBJ1-6
d_gene: .
CDR3aa: CASSYSDLGNSPLHF

v_gene: TRBV9
j_gene: TRBJ1-5
d_gene: .
CDR3aa: CASSVGDAGNQPQHF

v_gene: TRBV9
j_gene: TRBJ1-2
d_gene: TRBD1
CDR3aa: CASSPYGTAYGYTF

v_gene: TRBV29-1
j_gene: TRBJ2-4
d_gene: .
CDR3aa: CSVETGRGANIQYF

v_gene: TRBV27
j_gene: TRBJ2-1
d_gene: .
CDR3aa: CASTSLGGYNEQFF

v_gene: TRBV29-1
j_gene: TRBJ2-1
d_gene: TRBD2
CDR3aa: CSVESGGAMNEQFF

v_gene: TRBV11-2
j_gene: TRBJ2-7
d_gene: .
CDR3aa: CASSSHPEQYF

v_gene: TRBV5-1
j_gene: TRBJ1-2
d_gene: .
CDR3aa: CASSLETRSIYGYTF

v_gene: TRBV23-1
j_gene: TRBJ2-7
d_gene: TRBD1
CDR3aa: CASNRQDDRGLLYEQYF

v_gene: TRBV15
j_gene: TRBJ1-2
d_gene: .
CDR3aa: CATSRAAGWASYNGYTF

v_gene: TRBV7-9
j_gene: TRBJ2-5
d_gene: .
CDR3aa: CASSLDGGETQYF

v_gene: TRBV4-3
j_gene: TRBJ2-2
d_gene: TRBD1
CDR3aa: CASSHRQGGELFF

v_gene: TRBV5-4
j_gene: TRBJ2-1
d_gene: .
CDR3aa: CASSRTRGYNEQFF

v_gene: TRBV19
j_gene: TRBJ1-5
d_gene: .
CDR3aa: CASSKGGRNQPQHF

v_gene: TRBV27
j_gene: TRBJ1-5
d_gene: .
CDR3aa: CASGQYSNQPQHF

v_gene: TRBV30
j_gene: TRBJ2-7
d_gene: TRBD1
CDR3aa: CAWSPKDRGYEQYF

v_gene: TRBV7-9
j_gene: TRBJ2-5
d_gene: TRBD1
CDR3aa: CASSSRTGGIETQYF

v_gene: TRBV6-5
j_gene: TRBJ2-2
d_gene: .
CDR3aa: CASSYFSAFGTGELFF